The sequence of this TCR beta chain was determined in a study of blood T cells in healthy people across ages (dated by TCRdb to between 2015 and 2017). Regarding the complete study: In model experiments, roughly one uniquely barcoded TCR beta cDNA molecule per two T cells was captured by template switching. To avoid experimental bias, donors of different ages were randomly spread across the sequencing lanes. For two donors (one aged 18 to 29 and one aged 80 or older), the study analyzed two additional independent replicas of 1 million unique cDNA reads from the same blood draw. To track age-related changes in TCR beta repertoire diversity, the study relied on deep sequencing normalized with unique cDNA molecular identifiers. Donors were grouped into four age groups: young (average about 15 years), middle-aged (39), aged (around 60) and long-lived (approximately 81).

Including cysteine and phenylalanine, the CDR3 has 12 amino acids. The read is trimmed to its CDR3 DNA, 36 bases read in frame from base 1. From a lookup of the germline V gene, CDR1 and CDR2 are SNHLY and FYNNEI. Trimming at the junction amounts to 9 bases on V and 5 bases on J, and the germline ends lie 13 bases apart. To prepare the library, 5' RACE was applied. The reads were generated on an Illumina HiSeq 2500. A second PCR of roughly 6 to 12 cycles was run with a J-beta primer mix and a sample-barcoded 5' primer. Each TCR beta cDNA molecule received a unique molecular identifier from a template-switch 5' adaptor carrying 12 random nucleotides. Each sample yielded at least 3 million CDR3-containing paired-end reads. First-strand cDNA was synthesized from all RNA with the Mint cDNA synthesis kit, primed by a TRBC-specific oligonucleotide. All cDNA was treated with uracil-DNA glycosylase and then went through a first 18-cycle PCR with the universal primers M1SS and BC2_uni_R. In the authors' own workflow: Each sample was normalized by randomly selecting 1 million high-quality reads, each carrying a distinct molecular identifier. Reads with shared molecular identifiers were discarded instead of being binned into consensus sequences. CDR3 identification, clonotype clustering and error correction used MiTCR with a Q25 quality threshold and the strictest error-elimination algorithm. A nonparametric unseen species model with Euler transformation was used to estimate a lower bound on total TCR beta diversity. The public reads were reanalyzed by TCRdb: fastp trimming at Q25, MiXCR alignment, in-frame beta chains only. Each CDR3 protein gets just one entry, which takes the most common genes and DNA from the rows behind it. TCRdb's processing, not the authors' own work, is the source of the V and J calls. Within this sample are some 860,000 distinct CDR3 sequences, with roughly three fifths of them counted one time only. In total, the top ten clones hold roughly 25% of the sample.

The roughly 37 donors, aged roughly 6 to 100 years, were systemically healthy Caucasian individuals from Russia. Approximately 10 milliliters of peripheral blood were collected from each donor into EDTA-treated Vacutainer tubes. PBMCs were isolated by Ficoll-Paque density-gradient centrifugation, with at least 6 million obtained per sample. Trizol reagent was used to extract total RNA from PBMCs, with at least 6 micrograms per sample. Naive CD45RAhigh/CD27high T cell percentages were measured by flow cytometry on a PBMC aliquot from every donor. Concerning this clonotype itself: What antigen it recognizes has not been identified. Base qualities are not at hand, and no much larger clone is one base apart.

The paper's findings and limits, for the study overall: Estimates of total diversity from one million sequenced T cells were regarded as lower bounds and underestimates. Because profiling used bulk unsorted PBMCs, naive and antigen-experienced compartments could not be compared conclusively. As age increased, observed TCR beta diversity per million T cells dropped in a roughly linear way, and a significant reduction was already evident by age 40. Donor CMV infection status was unknown, potentially confounding age-related changes in expanded clonotypes. The long-lived group showed more naive CD4+ T cells, fewer expanded clones and increased TCR diversity than the aged group, suggesting age selection. There was a strong correlation between observed TCR beta diversity and the percentage of naive T cells measured by flow cytometry.

This receptor was obtained from a man between 40 and 49 years old in good health. Sequenced input: blood. The sequence joins TRBV2 to TRBJ2-5; the D region possibly corresponds to TRBD2 (7 bases align). The CDR3 has the sequence CARGGGWETQYF. At the DNA level, the sequence is TGTGCCAGAGGGGGGGGCTGGGAGACCCAGTACTTC.